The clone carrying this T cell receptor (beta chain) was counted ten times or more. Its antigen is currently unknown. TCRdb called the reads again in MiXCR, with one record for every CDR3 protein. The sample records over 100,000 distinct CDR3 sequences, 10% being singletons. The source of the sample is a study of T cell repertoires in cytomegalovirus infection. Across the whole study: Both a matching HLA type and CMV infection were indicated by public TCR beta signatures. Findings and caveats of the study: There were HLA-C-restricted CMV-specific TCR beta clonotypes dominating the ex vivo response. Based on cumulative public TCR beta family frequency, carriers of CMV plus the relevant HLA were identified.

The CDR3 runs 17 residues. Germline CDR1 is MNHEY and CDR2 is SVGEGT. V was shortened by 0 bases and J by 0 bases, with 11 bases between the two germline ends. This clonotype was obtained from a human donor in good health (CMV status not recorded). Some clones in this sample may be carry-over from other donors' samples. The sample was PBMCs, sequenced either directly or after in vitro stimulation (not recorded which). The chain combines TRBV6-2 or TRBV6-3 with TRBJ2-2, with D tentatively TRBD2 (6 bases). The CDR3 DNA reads TGTGCCAGCAGTTACTCAGCTAGCGCCACGAACACCGGGGAGCTGTTTTTT. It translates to CASSYSASATNTGELFF.